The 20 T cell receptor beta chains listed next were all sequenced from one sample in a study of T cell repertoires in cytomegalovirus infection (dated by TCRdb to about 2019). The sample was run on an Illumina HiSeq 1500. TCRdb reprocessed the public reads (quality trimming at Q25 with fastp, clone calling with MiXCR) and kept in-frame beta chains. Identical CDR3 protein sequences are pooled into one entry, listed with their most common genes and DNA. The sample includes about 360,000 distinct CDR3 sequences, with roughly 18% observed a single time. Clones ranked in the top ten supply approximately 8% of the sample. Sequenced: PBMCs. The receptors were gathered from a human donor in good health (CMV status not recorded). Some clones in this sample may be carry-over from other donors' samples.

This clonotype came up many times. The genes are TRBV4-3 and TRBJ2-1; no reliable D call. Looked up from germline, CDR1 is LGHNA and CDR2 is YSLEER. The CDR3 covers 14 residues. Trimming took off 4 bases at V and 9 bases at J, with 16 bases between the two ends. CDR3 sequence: CASSPHGYPGEQFF. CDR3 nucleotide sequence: TGCGCCAGCAGCCCCCATGGGTACCCAGGTGAGCAGTTCTTC.

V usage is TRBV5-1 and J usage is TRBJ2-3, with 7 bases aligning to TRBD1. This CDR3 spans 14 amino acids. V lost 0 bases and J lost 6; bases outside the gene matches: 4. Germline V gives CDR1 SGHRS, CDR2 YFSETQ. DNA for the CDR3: TGCGCCAGCAGCTTGGAAGGGACAGAGGATACGCAGTATTTT. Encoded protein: CASSLEGTEDTQYF.

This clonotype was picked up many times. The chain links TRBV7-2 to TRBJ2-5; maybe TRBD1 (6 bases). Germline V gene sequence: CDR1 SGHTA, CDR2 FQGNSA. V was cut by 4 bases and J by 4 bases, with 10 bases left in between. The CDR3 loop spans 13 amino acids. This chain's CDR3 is CASSSRTAETQYF. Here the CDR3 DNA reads TGTGCCAGCAGCTCCCGGACAGCAGAGACCCAGTACTTC.

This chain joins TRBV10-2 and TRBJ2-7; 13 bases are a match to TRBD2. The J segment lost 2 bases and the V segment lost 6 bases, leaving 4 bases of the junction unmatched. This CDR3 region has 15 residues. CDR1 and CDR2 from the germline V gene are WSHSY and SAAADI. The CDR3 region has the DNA TGCGCCAGCAGAAGACTAGCGGGAGGCGCCTACGAGCAGTACTTC. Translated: CASRRLAGGAYEQYF.

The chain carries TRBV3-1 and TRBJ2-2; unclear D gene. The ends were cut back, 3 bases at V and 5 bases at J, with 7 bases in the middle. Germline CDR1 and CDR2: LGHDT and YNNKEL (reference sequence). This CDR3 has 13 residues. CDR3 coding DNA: TGTGCCAGCAGCCACCCCTCTACCGGGGAGCTGTTTTTT. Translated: CASSHPSTGELFF.

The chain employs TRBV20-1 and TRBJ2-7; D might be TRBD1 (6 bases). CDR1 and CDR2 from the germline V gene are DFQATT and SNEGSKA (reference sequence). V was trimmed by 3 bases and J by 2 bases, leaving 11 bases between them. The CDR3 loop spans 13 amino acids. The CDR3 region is CSASRGTTYEQYF. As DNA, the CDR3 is TGCAGTGCTAGCAGGGGTACCACCTACGAGCAGTACTTC.

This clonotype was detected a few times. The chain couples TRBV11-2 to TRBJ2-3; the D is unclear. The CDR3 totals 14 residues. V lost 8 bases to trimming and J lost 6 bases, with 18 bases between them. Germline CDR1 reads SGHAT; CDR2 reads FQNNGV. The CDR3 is CASAQTQRMDTQYF. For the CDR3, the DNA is TGTGCCAGCGCTCAAACCCAAAGGATGGATACGCAGTATTTT.

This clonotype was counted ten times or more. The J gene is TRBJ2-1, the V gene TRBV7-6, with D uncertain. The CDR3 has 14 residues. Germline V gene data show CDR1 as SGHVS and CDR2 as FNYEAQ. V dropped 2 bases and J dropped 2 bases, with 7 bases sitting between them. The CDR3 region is CASSLMNAYNEQFF. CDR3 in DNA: TGTGCCAGCAGCTTAATGAACGCCTACAATGAGCAGTTCTTC. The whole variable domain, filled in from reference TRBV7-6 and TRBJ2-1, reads GAGVSQSPRYKVTKRGQDVALRCDPISGHVSLYWYRQALGQGPEFLTYFNYEAQQDKSGLPNDRFSAERPEGSISTLTIQRTEQRDSAMYRCASSLMNAYNEQFFGPGTRLTVL.

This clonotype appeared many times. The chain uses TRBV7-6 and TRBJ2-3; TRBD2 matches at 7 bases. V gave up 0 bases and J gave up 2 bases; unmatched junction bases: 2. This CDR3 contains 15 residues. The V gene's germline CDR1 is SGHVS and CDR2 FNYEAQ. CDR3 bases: TGTGCCAGCAGCTTAGCCGGGACTATCACAGATACGCAGTATTTT. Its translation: CASSLAGTITDTQYF.

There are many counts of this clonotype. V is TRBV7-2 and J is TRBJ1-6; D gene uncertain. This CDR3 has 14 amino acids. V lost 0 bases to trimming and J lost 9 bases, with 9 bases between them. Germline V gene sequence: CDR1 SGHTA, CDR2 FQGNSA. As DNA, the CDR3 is TGTGCCAGCAGCTTAGCAGGGTTCAGTTCACCCCTCCACTTT. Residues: CASSLAGFSSPLHF. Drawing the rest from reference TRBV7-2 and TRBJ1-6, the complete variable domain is GAGVSQSPSNKVTEKGKDVELRCDPISGHTALYWYRQSLGQGLEFLIYFQGNSAPDKSGLPSDRFSAERTGGSVSTLTIQRTQQEDSAVYLCASSLAGFSSPLHFGNGTRLTVT.

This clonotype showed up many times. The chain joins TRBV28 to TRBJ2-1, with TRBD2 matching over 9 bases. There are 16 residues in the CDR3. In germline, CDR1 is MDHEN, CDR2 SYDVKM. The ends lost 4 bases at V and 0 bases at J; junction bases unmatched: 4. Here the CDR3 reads CASSSFSGSSYNEQFF. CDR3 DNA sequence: TGTGCCAGCAGTTCATTTAGCGGGAGCTCCTACAATGAGCAGTTCTTC.

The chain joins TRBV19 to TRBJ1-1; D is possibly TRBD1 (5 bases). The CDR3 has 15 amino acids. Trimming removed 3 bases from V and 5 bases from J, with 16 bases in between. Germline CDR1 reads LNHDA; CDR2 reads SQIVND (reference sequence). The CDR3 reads CASSMGKGSWTEAFF. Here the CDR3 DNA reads TGTGCCAGTAGTATGGGTAAGGGGTCGTGGACTGAAGCTTTCTTT.

In DNA, the CDR3 is TGTGCCAGCTCACAAGGGACAGGGAACATTCAGTACTTC. Translated, it gives CASSQGTGNIQYF. The chain links TRBV18 to TRBJ2-4; 9 bases align to TRBD1. CDR1 and CDR2 (germline): KGHSH, LQKENI. The junction had 2 bases not matched to a gene; V was cut back by 4 bases and J by 7 bases. The CDR3 has 13 residues.

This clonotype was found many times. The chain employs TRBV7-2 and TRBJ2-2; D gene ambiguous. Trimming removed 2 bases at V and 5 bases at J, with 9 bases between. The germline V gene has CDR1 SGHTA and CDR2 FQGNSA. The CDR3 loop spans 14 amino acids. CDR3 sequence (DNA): TGTGCCAGCAGCTTATCGCTGGTGACCGGGGAGCTGTTTTTT. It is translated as CASSLSLVTGELFF.

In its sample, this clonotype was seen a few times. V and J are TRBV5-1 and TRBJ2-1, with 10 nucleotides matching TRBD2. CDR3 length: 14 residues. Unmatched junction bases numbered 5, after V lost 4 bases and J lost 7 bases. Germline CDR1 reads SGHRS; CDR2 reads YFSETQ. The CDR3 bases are TGCGCCAGCAGCCCACTAGCGGGGACGAATGAGCAGTTCTTC. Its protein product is CASSPLAGTNEQFF.

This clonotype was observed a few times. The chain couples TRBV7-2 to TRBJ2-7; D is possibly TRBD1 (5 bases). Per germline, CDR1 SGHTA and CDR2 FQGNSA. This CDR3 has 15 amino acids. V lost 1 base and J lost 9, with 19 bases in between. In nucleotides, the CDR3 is TGTGCCAGCAGCTTAGGGGGCGACAGAGTAAAAGGGCAGTACTTC. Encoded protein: CASSLGGDRVKGQYF.

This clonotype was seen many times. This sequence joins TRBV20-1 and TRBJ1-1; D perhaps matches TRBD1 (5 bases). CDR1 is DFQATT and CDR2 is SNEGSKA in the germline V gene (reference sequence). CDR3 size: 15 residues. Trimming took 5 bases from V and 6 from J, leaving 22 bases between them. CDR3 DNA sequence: TGCAGTGCTGCATCGAAAGGGGACCTGGGCGCTGAAGCTTTCTTT. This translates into CSAASKGDLGAEAFF.

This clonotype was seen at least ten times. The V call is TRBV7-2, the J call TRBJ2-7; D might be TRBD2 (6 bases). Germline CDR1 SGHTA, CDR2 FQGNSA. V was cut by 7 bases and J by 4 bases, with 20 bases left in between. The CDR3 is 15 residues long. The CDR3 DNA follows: TGTGCCAGCAACAAAAGTCCGACTAGTGGGTACGAGCAGTACTTC. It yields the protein CASNKSPTSGYEQYF.

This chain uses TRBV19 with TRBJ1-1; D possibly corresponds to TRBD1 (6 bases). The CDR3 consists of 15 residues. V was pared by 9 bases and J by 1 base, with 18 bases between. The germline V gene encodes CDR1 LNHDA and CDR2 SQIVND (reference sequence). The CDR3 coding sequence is TGTGCCAGCCACGACGCTGGGGGGGCGAACACTGAAGCTTTCTTT. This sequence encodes CASHDAGGANTEAFF.

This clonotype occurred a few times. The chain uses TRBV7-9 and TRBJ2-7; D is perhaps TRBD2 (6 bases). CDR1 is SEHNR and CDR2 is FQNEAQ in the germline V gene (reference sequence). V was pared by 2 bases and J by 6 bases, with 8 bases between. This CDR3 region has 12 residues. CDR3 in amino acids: CASSLFGSEQYF. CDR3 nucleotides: TGTGCCAGCAGCTTATTCGGGAGCGAGCAGTACTTC.